A selection of T cell receptor beta chains follows, all from one sample in a study of technical replicates of blood from a few donors. This table comes from immunoSEQ multiplex PCR, and its TCRdb copy is limited to in-frame clones, with some not included. The table includes about 81,000 clones, almost 96% detected once. The specimen was T cells isolated from PBMCs. The receptors here all came from a human donor in good health. The CDR3 runs from the conserved cysteine through the conserved F or W. Each record gives: J gene, D gene, clone size, V gene, CDR3 DNA, CDR3 protein. A D gene is named only where the DNA matches it firmly. A clone size is listed for some rows: how often the clone was seen (once, few, many), or a class if it is expanded.

TRBJ1-1	NA	NA	TRBV2	TGTGCCAGCACTAAAGGGAAGGGGAATCCTGAAGCTTTCTTT	CASTKGKGNPEAFF
TRBJ2-1	TRBD2	once	TRBV28	TGTGCCAGCAGTTTCGAGGAGGCTGCCGGGAGGGCATCCTACAATGAGCAGTTCTTC	CASSFEEAAGRASYNEQFF
TRBJ1-1	NA	NA	TRBV7-2	TGTGCCAGCAGCTTATTAAGGGGAAACACTGAAGCTTTCTTT	CASSLLRGNTEAFF
TRBJ2-1	TRBD1	NA	TRBV7-9	TGTGCCAGCAGCTCCGGGACAGGATCCTACAATGAGCAGTTCTTC	CASSSGTGSYNEQFF
TRBJ2-5	NA	NA	TRBV9	TGTGCCAGCAGTGAAGCGGGAGAGACCCAGTACTTC	CASSEAGETQYF
TRBJ2-4	TRBD1	once	TRBV25-1	TGTGCCAGCAGTGCCGGGACAGGCCACGGGGACATTCAGTACTTC	CASSAGTGHGDIQYF
TRBJ2-4	TRBD2	once	TRBV9	TGTGCCAGCAGCTCCCTTGGGGGGACTAGCGCCCAAAACATTCAGTACTTC	CASSSLGGTSAQNIQYF
TRBJ1-1	TRBD1	NA	TRBV6-1	TGTGCCACCATCGGACAGGGGAACACTGAAGCTTTCTTT	CATIGQGNTEAFF
TRBJ2-1	TRBD2	NA	TRBV28	TGTGCCAGCAGTTTTCACGTGGGCGGGAGGGCACTTGAGCAGTTCTTC	CASSFHVGGRALEQFF
TRBJ2-1	TRBD2	NA	TRBV19	TGTGCCAGTAGTATAGTAGCGGGAGAAGCCAATGAGCAGTTCTTC	CASSIVAGEANEQFF
TRBJ2-3	NA	NA	TRBV6-4	TGTGCCAGCAGTGACCTCACTCTACTTACAGATACGCAGTATTTT	CASSDLTLLTDTQYF
TRBJ2-7	NA	NA	TRBV25-1	TGTGCCAGCAGTGAGGGCCTGGGGTATTCGGGGTCCTACGAGCAGTACTTC	CASSEGLGYSGSYEQYF
TRBJ1-1	NA	NA	TRBV16	TGTGCCAGCAGCCCCCTTAACCCTCGACTGGGCACTGAAGCTTTCTTT	CASSPLNPRLGTEAFF
TRBJ1-3	NA	NA	TRBV6-5	TGTGCCAGCAGTTACGAGGGTCCCTCTGGAAACACCATATATTTT	CASSYEGPSGNTIYF
TRBJ2-1	NA	NA	TRBV4-2	TGTGCCAGCAGCCAAGGTGACTATGAGCAGTTCTTC	CASSQGDYEQFF
TRBJ1-3	NA	NA	TRBV5-4	TGTGCCAGCGCCGGGACACCCTCTGGAAACACCATATATTTT	CASAGTPSGNTIYF
TRBJ1-1	TRBD1	NA	TRBV7-2	TGTGCCAGCAGCCAACCCAGGGACAGGGGATTGAACACTGAAGCTTTCTTT	CASSQPRDRGLNTEAFF
TRBJ2-3	TRBD2	NA	TRBV11-1	TGTGCCAGCAGCTTAACTAGCGGAATCGCAGATACGCAGTATTTT	CASSLTSGIADTQYF